The 10 T cell receptor beta chains given below trace back to one sample, sequenced in a study of T cell changes during pregnancy in multiple sclerosis. Sequencing used immunoSEQ multiplex PCR; TCRdb keeps in-frame clones, though not all of them. Of about 110,000 clones listed, less than 95% are singletons. Sample: peripheral blood, taken in the third trimester of pregnancy. The receptors stem from a female donor in good health, enrolled as a control in a pregnancy study.

The chain joins TRBV7-2 to TRBJ2-1; 14 bases are shared with TRBD2. Trimming cost V 5 bases and J 7 bases; bases outside gene matches: 7. The CDR3 loop spans 16 amino acids. CDR1 is SGHTA and CDR2 is FQGNSA in the germline V gene. The CDR3: CASSPRLAGGWNEQFF. DNA of the CDR3: TGTGCCAGCAGCCCCAGACTAGCGGGGGGGTGGAATGAGCAGTTCTTC.

This clone was observed a single time. The chain carries TRBV5-4 and TRBJ1-2, with 10 bases aligning to TRBD1. Unmatched junction bases numbered 15, after V lost 4 bases and J lost 6 bases. The CDR3 totals 17 residues. CDR1 and CDR2 (germline): SGHNT, YYREEE (reference sequence). This CDR3 is CASSGTGTRTGGNGYTF. The CDR3 nucleotides read TGTGCCAGCAGCGGGACAGGGACTCGGACAGGGGGTAATGGCTACACCTTC.

The chain uses TRBV6-1 and TRBJ2-1, with 9 bases that match TRBD2. CDR3 length: 15 amino acids. From germline, CDR1 is MNHNS and CDR2 SASEGT. V trimming: 8 bases; J trimming: 4 bases; junction bases outside the gene matches: 9. CDR3: CASQGSSGEYNEQFF. The CDR3 DNA is TGTGCCAGCCAGGGATCTAGCGGGGAGTACAATGAGCAGTTCTTC.

This sequence joins TRBV27 and TRBJ2-7; D unresolved. Trimming removed 5 bases from V and 4 bases from J, with 15 bases in between. This CDR3 is built from 14 residues. Germline-derived CDR1 and CDR2 are MNHEY and SMNVEV (reference sequence). The DNA of the CDR3 is TGTGCCAGCAGTGCCGCAGGTTCCGTTTACGAGCAGTACTTC. This sequence encodes CASSAAGSVYEQYF.

The chain has TRBV7-8 and TRBJ2-7, with D unresolved. Trimming pared 5 bases from V and 4 bases from J, leaving 12 bases between. The length of the CDR3 is 13 residues. CDR1 is SGHVS, CDR2 FQNEAQ, per germline. CDR3 loop: CASSPTGPYEQYF. The DNA for the CDR3 is TGTGCCAGCAGCCCTACGGGTCCGTACGAGCAGTACTTC.

The rearrangement joins TRBV13 to TRBJ1-2; 9 bases match TRBD1. V dropped 0 bases and J dropped 5; count of bases not matched to a gene: 4. The CDR3 consists of 15 residues. Germline loops: CDR1 PRHDT, CDR2 FYEKMQ (reference sequence). CDR3: CASSLGTGGGYGYTF. In nucleotides, the CDR3 is TGTGCCAGCAGCTTAGGGACAGGGGGGGGGTATGGCTACACCTTC.

The V gene is TRBV9, the J gene TRBJ1-1, with D maybe TRBD1 (6 bases). Germline V gene lookup returns CDR1 SGDLS and CDR2 YYNGEE. This CDR3 is built from 13 residues. Trimming removed 4 bases at V and 7 bases at J, with 14 bases between. The CDR3 loop is CASSSHRVGEAFF. In DNA, the CDR3 is TGTGCCAGCAGCTCACACAGGGTTGGTGAAGCTTTCTTT.

This clone was recorded a few times. The rearrangement links TRBV10-3 to TRBJ2-7; D uncertain. The CDR3 length is 11 residues. In germline, CDR1 is ENHRY, CDR2 SYGVKD. V was cut by 3 bases and J by 5 bases, with 5 bases left in between. The CDR3 protein is CAISDSDEQYF. Here the CDR3 DNA reads TGTGCCATCAGTGATTCGGACGAGCAGTACTTC.

The chain's CDR3 is CSVLESSYEQYF. Here the CDR3 DNA reads TGCAGCGTTCTGGAGAGCTCCTACGAGCAGTACTTC. The V gene is TRBV29-1, the J gene TRBJ2-7; D is unresolved. The V end lost 5 bases, the J end lost 0 bases, and 8 bases lay between the germline ends. The CDR3 loop spans 12 amino acids. In germline, CDR1 is SQVTM, CDR2 ANQGSEA.

The rearrangement links TRBV11-3 to TRBJ2-7, with D tentatively TRBD1 (5 bases). CDR1 and CDR2 from the germline V gene are SGHNT and YENEEA. V was clipped by 3 bases and J by 3 bases, with 21 bases between them. The CDR3 runs to 17 residues. Written as DNA, the CDR3 is TGTGCCAGCAGCTTTAGATCTGGGGCCATTCTGTACTACGAGCAGTACTTC. Its protein is CASSFRSGAILYYEQYF. Combining the CDR3 with reference TRBV11-3 and TRBJ2-7 gives the whole variable domain EAGVVQSPRYKIIEKKQPVAFWCNPISGHNTLYWYLQNLGQGPELLIRYENEEAVDDSQLPKDRFSAERLKGVDSTLKIQPAELGDSAVYLCASSFRSGAILYYEQYFGPGTRLTVT.